The 4 T cell receptor beta chains in this list originate from one sample, sequenced in a study of CD8 T cells in ankylosing spondylitis (dated by TCRdb to 2016 to 2017). Libraries were built with 5' RACE. Sequenced on an Illumina MiSeq. Through fastp at Q25 and MiXCR, TCRdb rebuilt clones from the public reads, retaining in-frame beta chains. CDR3 protein sequences are deduplicated, and each keeps its most common genes and DNA. In all, the sample holds tens of thousands of distinct CDR3 sequences, and approximately 16% of those were seen once. 45% of the sample is in the top ten clones. What was sequenced was blood. The origin of the receptors is a male donor with ankylosing spondylitis or in good health (not recorded which).

This clonotype was counted a few times. The chain employs TRBV3-1 and TRBJ2-2; D not resolved. CDR1 and CDR2 (germline): LGHDT, YNNKEL (reference sequence). CDR3 length: 14 residues. V gave up 8 bases and J gave up 6 bases, with 16 bases separating them. The CDR3 DNA sequence: TGTGCCAGCGGCTCCTTTAGTTGGCCCGGGGAGCTGTTTTTT. Translating it yields CASGSFSWPGELFF.

The V and J genes are TRBV7-2 and TRBJ2-4; D possibly corresponds to TRBD2 (5 bases). The CDR3 has 16 residues. With 1 base removed from V and 0 bases from J, the gap between germline ends came to 10 bases. Germline assignment: CDR1 SGHTA and CDR2 FQGNSA. The CDR3 nucleotides read TGTGCCAGCAGCTTAGGGCCCGGGGAAGCCAAAAACATTCAGTACTTC. It translates to CASSLGPGEAKNIQYF.

In this sample, this clonotype turned up a few times. V and J are TRBV29-1 and TRBJ2-2; D gene uncertain. CDR1 is SQVTM, CDR2 ANQGSEA, per germline. The CDR3 runs to 13 residues. Trimming removed 1 base from V and 3 bases from J, with 6 bases in between. The CDR3 is CSVEVSDTGELFF. Written as DNA, the CDR3 is TGCAGCGTTGAAGTGTCGGACACCGGGGAGCTGTTTTTT.

The sample holds a few counts of this clonotype. The chain couples TRBV5-4 to TRBJ2-1, with 8 nucleotides matching TRBD1. Germline loops: CDR1 SGHNT, CDR2 YYREEE (reference sequence). This CDR3 is built from 15 residues. Trimming removed 2 bases from V and 0 bases from J; junction bases left unmatched: 1. The DNA for the CDR3 is TGTGCCAGCAGCTTCGGACAGGGCTCCTACAATGAGCAGTTCTTC. This codes for CASSFGQGSYNEQFF.